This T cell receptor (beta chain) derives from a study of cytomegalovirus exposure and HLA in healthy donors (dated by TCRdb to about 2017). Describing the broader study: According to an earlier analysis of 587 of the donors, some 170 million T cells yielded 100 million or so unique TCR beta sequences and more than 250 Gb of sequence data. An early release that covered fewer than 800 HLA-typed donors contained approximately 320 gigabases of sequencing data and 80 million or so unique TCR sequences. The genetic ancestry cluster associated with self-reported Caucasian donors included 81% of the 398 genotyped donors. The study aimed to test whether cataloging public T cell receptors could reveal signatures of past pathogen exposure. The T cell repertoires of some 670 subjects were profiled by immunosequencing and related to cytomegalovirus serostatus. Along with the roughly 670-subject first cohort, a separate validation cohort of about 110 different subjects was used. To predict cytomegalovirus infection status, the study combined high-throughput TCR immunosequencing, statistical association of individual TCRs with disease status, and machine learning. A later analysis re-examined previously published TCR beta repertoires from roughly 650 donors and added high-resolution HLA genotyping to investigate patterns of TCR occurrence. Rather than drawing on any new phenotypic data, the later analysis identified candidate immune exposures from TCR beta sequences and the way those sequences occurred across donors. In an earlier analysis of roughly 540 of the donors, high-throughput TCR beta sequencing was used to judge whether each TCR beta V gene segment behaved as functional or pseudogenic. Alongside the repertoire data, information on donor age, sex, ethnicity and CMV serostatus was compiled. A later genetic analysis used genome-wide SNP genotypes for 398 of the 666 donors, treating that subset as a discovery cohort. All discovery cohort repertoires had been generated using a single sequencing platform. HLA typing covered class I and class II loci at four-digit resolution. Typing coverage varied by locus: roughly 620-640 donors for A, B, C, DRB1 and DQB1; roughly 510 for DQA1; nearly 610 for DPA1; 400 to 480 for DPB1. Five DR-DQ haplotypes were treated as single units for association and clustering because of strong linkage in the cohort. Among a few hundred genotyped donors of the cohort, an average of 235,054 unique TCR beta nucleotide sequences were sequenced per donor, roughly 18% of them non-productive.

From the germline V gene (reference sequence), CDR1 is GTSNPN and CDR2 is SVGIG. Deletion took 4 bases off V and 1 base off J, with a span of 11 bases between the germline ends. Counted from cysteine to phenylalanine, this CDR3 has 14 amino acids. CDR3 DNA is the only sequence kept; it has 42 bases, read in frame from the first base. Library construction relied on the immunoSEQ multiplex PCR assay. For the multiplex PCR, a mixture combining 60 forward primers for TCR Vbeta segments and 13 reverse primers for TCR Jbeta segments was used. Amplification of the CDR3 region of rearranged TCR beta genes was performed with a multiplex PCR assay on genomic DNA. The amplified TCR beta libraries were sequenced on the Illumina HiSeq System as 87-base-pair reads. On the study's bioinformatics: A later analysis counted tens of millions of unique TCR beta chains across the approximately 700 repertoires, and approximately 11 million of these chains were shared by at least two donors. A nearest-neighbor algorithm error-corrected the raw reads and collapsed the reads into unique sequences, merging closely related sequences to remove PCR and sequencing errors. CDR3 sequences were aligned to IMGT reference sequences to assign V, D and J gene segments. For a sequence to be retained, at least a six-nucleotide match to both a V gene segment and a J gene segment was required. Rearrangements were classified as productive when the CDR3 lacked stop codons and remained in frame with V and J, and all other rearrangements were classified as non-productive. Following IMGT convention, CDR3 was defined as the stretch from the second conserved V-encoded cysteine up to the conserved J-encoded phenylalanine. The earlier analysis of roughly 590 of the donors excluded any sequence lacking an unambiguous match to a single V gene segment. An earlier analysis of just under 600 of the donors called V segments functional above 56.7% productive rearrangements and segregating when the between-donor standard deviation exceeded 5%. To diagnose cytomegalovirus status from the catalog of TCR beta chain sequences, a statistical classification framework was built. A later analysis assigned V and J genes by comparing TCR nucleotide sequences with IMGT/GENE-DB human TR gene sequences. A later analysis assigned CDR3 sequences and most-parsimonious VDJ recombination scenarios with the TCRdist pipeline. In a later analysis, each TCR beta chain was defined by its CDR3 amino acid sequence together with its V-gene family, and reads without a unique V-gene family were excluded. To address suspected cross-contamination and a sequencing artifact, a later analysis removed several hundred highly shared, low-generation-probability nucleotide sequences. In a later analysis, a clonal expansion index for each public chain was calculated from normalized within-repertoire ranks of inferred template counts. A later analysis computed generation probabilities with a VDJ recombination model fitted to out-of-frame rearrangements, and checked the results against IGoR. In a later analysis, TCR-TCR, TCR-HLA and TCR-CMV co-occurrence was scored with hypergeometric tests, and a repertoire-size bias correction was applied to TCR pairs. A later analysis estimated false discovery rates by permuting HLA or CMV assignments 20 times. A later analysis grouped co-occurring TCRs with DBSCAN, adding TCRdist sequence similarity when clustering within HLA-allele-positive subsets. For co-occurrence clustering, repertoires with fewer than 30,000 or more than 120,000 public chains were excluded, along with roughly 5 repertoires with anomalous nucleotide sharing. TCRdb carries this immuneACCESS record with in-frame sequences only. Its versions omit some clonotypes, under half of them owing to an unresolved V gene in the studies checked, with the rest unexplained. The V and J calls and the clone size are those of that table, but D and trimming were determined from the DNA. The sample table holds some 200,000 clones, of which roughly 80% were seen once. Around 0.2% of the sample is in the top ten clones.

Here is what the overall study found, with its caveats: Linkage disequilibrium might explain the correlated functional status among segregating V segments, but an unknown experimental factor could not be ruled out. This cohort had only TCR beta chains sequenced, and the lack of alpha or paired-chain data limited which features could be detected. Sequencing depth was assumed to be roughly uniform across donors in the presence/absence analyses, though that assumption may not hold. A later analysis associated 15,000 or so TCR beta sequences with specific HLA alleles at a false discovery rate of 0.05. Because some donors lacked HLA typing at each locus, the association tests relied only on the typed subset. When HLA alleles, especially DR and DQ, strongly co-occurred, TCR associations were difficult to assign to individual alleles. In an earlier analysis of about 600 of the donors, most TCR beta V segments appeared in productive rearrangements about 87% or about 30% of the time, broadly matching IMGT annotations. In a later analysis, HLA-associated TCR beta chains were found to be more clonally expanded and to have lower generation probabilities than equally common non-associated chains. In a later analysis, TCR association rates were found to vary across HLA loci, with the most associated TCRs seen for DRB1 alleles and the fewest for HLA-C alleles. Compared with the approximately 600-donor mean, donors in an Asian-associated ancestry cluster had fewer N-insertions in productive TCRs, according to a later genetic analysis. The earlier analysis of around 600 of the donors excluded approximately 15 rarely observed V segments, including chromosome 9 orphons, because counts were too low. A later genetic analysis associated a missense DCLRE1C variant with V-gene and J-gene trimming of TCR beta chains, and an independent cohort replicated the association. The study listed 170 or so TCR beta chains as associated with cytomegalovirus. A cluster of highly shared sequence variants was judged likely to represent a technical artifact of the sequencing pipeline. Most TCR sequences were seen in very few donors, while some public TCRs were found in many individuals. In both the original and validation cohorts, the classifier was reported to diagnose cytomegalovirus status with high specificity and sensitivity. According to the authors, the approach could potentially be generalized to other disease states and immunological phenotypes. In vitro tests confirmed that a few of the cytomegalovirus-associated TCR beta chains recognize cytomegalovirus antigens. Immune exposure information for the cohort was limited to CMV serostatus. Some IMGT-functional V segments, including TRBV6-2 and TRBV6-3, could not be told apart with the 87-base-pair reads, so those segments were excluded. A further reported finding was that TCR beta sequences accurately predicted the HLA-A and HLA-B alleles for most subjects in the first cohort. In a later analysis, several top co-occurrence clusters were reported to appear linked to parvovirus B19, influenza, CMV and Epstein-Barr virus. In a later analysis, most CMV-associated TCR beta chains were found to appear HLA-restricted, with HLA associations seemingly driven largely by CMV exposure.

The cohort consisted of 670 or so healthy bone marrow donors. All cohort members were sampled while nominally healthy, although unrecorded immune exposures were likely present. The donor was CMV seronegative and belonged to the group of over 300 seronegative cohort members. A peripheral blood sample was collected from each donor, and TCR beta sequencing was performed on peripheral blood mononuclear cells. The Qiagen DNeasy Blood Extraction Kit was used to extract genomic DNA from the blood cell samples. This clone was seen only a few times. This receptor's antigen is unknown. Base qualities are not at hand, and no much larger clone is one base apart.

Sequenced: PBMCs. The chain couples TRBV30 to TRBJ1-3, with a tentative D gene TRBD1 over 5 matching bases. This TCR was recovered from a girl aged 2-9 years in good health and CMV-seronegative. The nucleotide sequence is TGTGCCTGGAACCCAGGGCAATCTGGAAACACCATATATTTT. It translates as CAWNPGQSGNTIYF.